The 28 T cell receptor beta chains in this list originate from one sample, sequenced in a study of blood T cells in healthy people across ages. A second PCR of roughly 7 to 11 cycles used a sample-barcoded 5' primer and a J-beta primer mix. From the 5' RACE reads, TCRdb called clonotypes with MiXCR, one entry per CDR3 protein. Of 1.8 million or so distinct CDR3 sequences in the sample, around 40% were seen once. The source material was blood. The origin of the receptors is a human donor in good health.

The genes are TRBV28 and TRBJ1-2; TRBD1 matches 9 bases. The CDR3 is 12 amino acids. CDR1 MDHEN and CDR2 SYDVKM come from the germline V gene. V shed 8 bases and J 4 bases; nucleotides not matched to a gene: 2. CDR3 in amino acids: CASGGQGYGYTF. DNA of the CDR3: TGTGCCAGCGGGGGACAGGGCTATGGCTACACCTTC.

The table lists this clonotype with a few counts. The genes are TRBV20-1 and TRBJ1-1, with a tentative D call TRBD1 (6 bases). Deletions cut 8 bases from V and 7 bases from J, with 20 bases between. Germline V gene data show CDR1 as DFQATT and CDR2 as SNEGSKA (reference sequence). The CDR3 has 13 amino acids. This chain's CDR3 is CSSKGVGRNEAFF. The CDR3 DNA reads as TGCAGTTCCAAGGGGGTGGGGCGGAATGAAGCTTTCTTT.

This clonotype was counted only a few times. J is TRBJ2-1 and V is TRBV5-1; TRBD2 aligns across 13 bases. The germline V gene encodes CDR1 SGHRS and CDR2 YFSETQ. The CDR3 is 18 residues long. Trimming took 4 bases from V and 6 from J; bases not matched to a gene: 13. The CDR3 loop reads CASSRTSGGAGRGNEQFF. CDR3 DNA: TGCGCCAGCAGCCGGACTAGCGGGGGCGCTGGGAGAGGCAATGAGCAGTTCTTC.

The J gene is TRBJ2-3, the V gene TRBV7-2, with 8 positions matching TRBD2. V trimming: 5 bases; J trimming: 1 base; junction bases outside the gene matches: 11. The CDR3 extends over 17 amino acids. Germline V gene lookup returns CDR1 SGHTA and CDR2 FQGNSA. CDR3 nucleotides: TGTGCCAGCAGCATTTCCCGGGGGGGCCCTGGCACAGATACGCAGTATTTT. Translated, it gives CASSISRGGPGTDTQYF.

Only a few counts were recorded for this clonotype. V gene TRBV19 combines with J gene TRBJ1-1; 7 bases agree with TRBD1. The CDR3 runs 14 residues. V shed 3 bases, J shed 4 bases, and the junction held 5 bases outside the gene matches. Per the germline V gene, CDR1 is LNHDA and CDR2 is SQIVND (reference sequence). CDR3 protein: CASSIGGGGTEAFF. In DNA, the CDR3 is TGTGCCAGTAGTATCGGAGGGGGCGGCACTGAAGCTTTCTTT.

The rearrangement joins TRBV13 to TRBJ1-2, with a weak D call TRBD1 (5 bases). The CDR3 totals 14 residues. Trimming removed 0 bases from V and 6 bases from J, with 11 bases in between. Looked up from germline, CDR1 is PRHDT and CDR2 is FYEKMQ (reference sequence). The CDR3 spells CASSLGPGVDGYTF. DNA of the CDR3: TGTGCCAGCAGCTTAGGCCCGGGGGTGGATGGCTACACCTTC.

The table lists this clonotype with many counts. In nucleotides, the CDR3 is TGTGCCAGCAGCTTAGAAGTCGGGGAGCTGTTTTTT. It encodes CASSLEVGELFF. The chain carries TRBV7-9 and TRBJ2-2; the D is unclear. CDR3 size: 12 residues. From germline, CDR1 is SEHNR and CDR2 FQNEAQ (reference sequence). The germline V and J ends were trimmed by 1 base and 7 bases, with 4 bases remaining between them.

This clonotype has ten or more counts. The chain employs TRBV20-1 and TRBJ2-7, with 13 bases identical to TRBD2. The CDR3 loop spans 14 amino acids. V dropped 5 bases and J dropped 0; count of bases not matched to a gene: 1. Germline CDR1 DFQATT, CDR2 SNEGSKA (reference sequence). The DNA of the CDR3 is TGCAGTGCTCGGACTAGCGGGGGCTCCTACGAGCAGTACTTC. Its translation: CSARTSGGSYEQYF.

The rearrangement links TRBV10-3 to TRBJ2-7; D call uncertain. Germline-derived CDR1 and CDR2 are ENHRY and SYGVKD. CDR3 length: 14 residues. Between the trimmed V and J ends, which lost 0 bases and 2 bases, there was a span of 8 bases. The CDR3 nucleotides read TGTGCCATCAGTGAGTCGATTGGTCCCTACGAGCAGTACTTC. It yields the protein CAISESIGPYEQYF.

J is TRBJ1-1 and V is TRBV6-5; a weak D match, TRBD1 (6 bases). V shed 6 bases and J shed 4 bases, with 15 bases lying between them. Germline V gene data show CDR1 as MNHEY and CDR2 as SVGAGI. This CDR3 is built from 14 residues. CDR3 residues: CASRKNQGLTEAFF. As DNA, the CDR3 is TGTGCCAGCAGGAAAAACCAGGGGCTCACTGAAGCTTTCTTT.

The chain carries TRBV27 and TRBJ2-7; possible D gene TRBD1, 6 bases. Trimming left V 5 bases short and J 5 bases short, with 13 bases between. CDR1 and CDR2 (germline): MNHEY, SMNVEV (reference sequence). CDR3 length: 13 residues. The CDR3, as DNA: TGTGCCAGCAGTCACAGGGTATCCCACGAGCAGTACTTC. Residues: CASSHRVSHEQYF.

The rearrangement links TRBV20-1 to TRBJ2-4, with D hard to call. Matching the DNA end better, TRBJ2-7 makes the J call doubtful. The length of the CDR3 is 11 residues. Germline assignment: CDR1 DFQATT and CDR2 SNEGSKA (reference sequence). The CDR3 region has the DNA TGCAGTGCTAGTCAATACTACGAGCAGTACTTC. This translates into CSASQYYEQYF.

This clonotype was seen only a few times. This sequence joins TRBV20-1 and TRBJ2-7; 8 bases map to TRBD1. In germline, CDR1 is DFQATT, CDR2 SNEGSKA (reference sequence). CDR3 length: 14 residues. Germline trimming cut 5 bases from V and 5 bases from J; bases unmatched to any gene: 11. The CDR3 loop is CSASSGTGYHEQYF. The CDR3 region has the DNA TGCAGTGCTTCATCCGGGACAGGATACCACGAGCAGTACTTC.

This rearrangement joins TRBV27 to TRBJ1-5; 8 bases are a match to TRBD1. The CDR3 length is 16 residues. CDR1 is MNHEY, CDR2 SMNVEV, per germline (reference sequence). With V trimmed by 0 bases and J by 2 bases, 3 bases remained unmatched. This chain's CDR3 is CASSLSQGDGNQPQHF. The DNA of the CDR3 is TGTGCCAGCAGTTTATCACAGGGGGACGGCAATCAGCCCCAGCATTTT.

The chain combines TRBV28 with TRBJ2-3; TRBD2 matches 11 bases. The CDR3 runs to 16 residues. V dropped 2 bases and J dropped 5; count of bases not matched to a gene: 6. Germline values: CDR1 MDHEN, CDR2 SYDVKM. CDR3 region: CASSLGVAGGQDTQYF. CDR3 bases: TGTGCCAGCAGTTTAGGGGTAGCGGGGGGGCAAGATACGCAGTATTTT.

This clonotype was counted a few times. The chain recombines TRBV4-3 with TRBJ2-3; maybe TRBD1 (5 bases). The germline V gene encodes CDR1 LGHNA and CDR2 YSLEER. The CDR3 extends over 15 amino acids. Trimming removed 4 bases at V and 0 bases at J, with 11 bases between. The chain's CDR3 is CASSPYTGSTDTQYF. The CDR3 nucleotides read TGCGCCAGCAGCCCCTATACAGGTAGCACAGATACGCAGTATTTT.

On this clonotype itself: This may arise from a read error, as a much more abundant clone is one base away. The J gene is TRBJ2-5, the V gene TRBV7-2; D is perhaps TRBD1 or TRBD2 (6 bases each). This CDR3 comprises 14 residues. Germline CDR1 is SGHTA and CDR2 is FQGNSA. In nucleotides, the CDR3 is TGTGCCGGCAGCCAACAGTCGGGGGCCGAGGAGCAGTACTTC. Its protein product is CAGSQQSGAEEQYF.

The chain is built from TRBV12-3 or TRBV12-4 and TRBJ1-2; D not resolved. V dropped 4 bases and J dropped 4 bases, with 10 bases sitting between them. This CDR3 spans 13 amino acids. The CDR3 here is CASSYLLSYGYTF. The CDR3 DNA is TGTGCCAGCAGTTATCTTCTGTCCTATGGCTACACCTTC.

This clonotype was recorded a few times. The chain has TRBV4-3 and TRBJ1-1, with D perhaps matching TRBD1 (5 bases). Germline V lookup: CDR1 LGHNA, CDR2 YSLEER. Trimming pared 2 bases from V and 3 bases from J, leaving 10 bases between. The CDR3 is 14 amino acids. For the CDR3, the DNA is TGCGCCAGCAGCCAATTGCGACAGCACACTGAAGCTTTCTTT. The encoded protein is CASSQLRQHTEAFF.

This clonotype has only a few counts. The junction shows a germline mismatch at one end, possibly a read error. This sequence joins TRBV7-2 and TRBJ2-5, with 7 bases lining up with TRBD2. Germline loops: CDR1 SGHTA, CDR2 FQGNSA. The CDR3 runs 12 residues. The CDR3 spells CASSPGGTTRYF. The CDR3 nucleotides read TGTGCCAGCAGCCCGGGGGGTACGACCCGGTACTTC.

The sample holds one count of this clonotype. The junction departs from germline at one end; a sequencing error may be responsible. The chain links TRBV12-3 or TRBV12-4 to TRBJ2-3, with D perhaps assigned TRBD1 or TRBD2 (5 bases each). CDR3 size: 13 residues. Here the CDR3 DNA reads TGTGCCTGCAGTTGGGACCCGGGGAATACGCAGTATTTT. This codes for CACSWDPGNTQYF.

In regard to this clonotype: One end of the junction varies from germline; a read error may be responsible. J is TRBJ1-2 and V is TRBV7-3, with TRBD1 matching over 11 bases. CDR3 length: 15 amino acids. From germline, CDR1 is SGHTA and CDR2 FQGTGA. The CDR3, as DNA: TGTGCCAGCAGCTGGGGCCCGGACAGGGGGCTCGGCTACACTTTC. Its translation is CASSWGPDRGLGYTF. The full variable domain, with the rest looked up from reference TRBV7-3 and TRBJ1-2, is GAGVSQTPSNKVTEKGKYVELRCDPISGHTALYWYRQSLGQGPEFLIYFQGTGAADDSGLPNDRFFAVRPEGSVSTLKIQRTERGDSAVYLCASSWGPDRGLGYTFGSGTRLTVV.

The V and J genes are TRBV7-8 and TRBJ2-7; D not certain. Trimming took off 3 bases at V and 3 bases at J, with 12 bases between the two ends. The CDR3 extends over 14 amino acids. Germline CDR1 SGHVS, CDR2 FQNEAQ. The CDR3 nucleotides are TGTGCCAGCAGCTTTCACATGGAAAACTACGAGCAGTACTTC. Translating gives CASSFHMENYEQYF.

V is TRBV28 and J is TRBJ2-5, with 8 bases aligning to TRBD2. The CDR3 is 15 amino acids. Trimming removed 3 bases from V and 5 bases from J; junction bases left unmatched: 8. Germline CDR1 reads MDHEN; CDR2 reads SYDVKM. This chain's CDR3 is CASSFLSGGMETQYF. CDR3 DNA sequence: TGTGCCAGCAGTTTTCTCAGCGGGGGAATGGAGACCCAGTACTTC.

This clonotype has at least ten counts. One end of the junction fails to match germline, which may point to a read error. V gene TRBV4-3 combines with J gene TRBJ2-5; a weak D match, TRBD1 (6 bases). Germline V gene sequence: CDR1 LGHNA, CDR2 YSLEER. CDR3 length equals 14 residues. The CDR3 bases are TGTGCCAGCAGCCAAGATGGGGGCAGGGAGACCCAGTACTTC. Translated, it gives CASSQDGGRETQYF.

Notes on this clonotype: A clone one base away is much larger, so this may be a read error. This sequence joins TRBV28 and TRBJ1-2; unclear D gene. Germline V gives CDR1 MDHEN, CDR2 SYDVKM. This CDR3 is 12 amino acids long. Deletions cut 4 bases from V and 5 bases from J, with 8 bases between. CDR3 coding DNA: TGTGCCAGCAGTTGGAGGGATTATGGCTACACCTTC. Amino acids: CASSWRDYGYTF.

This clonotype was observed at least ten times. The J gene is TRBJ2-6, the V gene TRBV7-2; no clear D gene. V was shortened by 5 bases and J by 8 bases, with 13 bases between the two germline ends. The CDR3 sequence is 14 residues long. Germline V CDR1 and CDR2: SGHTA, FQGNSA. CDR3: CASSPNASPNVLTF. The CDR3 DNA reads TGTGCCAGCAGCCCCAATGCGTCGCCCAACGTCCTGACTTTC.

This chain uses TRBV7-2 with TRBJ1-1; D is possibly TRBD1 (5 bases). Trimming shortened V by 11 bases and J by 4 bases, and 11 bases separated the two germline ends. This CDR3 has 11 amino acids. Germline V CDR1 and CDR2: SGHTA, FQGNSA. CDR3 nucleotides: TGTGCCGGACAATTTGGCACTGAAGCTTTCTTT. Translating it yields CAGQFGTEAFF.